Detailed here is one T cell receptor beta chain. The data originate from a study of shared clonotypes between healthy human individuals. Trimming removed 2 bases at V and 7 bases at J, with 9 bases between. Germline V CDR1 and CDR2: MNHNS, SASEGT. The CDR3 is 13 residues long. This table comes from immunoSEQ multiplex PCR, and its TCRdb copy is limited to in-frame clones, with some not included. The data show 2 million to 2.5 million clones, over 85% seen once. The specimen was naive CD4+ T cells from PBMCs. Subset reported: CD45RA+ positively selected. The V and J genes are TRBV6-1 and TRBJ1-5; the D is unclear. The receptor was isolated from a man between 18 and 29 years old in good health. Some clones in this sample may be carry-over from other donors' samples. The CDR3 region is CASSESSLQPQHF. As DNA, the CDR3 is TGTGCCAGCAGTGAAAGTAGTTTACAGCCCCAGCATTTT.